A selection of T cell receptor beta chains follows, all from one sample in a study of blood T cell repertoires in COVID-19. The repertoire was sequenced with immunoSEQ multiplex PCR; TCRdb's copy has only in-frame clones and lacks some. In the table there are roughly 260,000 clones, around 92% of which are singletons. Input material: peripheral blood. The receptor source for this set is a person aged 18 to 35 with COVID-19, enrolled during active disease. Each CDR3 is given with its conserved first and last residue. The D gene is left open where the match is weak. Only some rows state a clone size, as once, few, many or a class for expanded clones.

d_call: NA
clone_size: once
j_call: TRBJ2-1
v_call: TRBV24-1
cdr3_nt: TGTGCCACCAGTGATTTTACGGGAACAGATGAGCAGTTCTTC
cdr3_aa: CATSDFTGTDEQFF

d_call: NA
clone_size: NA
j_call: TRBJ2-2
v_call: TRBV6-1
cdr3_nt: TGTGCCAGCAGTGATTCCCCGGGAGACGGGGAGCTGTTTTTT
cdr3_aa: CASSDSPGDGELFF

d_call: TRBD2
clone_size: NA
j_call: TRBJ2-1
v_call: TRBV4-1
cdr3_nt: TGCGCCAGCAGCCAAACCCAGAGCGGGGGTGGTTTCTTC
cdr3_aa: CASSQTQSGGGFF

d_call: NA
clone_size: few
j_call: TRBJ1-1
v_call: TRBV11-2
cdr3_nt: TGTGCCAGCAGCCGACAGGTTCACTTGTTAGCTTTCTTT
cdr3_aa: CASSRQVHLLAFF

d_call: NA
clone_size: NA
j_call: TRBJ2-1
v_call: TRBV27
cdr3_nt: TGTGCCAGCAGTTTAATACTCGACAGGGAGGATGAGCAGTTCTTC
cdr3_aa: CASSLILDREDEQFF

d_call: NA
clone_size: NA
j_call: TRBJ2-7
v_call: TRBV5-1
cdr3_nt: TGCGCCAGCAGCTTGGTTGCGGAAGAGCAGTACTTC
cdr3_aa: CASSLVAEEQYF

d_call: TRBD1
clone_size: NA
j_call: TRBJ2-5
v_call: TRBV4-1
cdr3_nt: TGCGCCAGCAGCCGGTACAGGGGGAGGGAGACCCAGTACTTC
cdr3_aa: CASSRYRGRETQYF

d_call: NA
clone_size: NA
j_call: TRBJ2-7
v_call: TRBV27
cdr3_nt: TGTGCCAGTAGAAATGCCGGGACATCCTACGAGCAGTACTTC
cdr3_aa: CASRNAGTSYEQYF

d_call: TRBD1
clone_size: NA
j_call: TRBJ2-7
v_call: TRBV6-6
cdr3_nt: TGTGCCAGCAGCCTGACAGGGTCAAGGAGCGAGCAGTACTTC
cdr3_aa: CASSLTGSRSEQYF

d_call: TRBD2
clone_size: once
j_call: TRBJ2-1
v_call: TRBV4-3
cdr3_nt: TGCGCCAGCAGCCCGGGACTAGCGGGAGTTGGGTATGAGCAGTTCTTC
cdr3_aa: CASSPGLAGVGYEQFF

d_call: NA
clone_size: NA
j_call: TRBJ2-3
v_call: TRBV29-1
cdr3_nt: TGCAGCGTTGGGACGGACTTAGGCGATACGCAGTATTTT
cdr3_aa: CSVGTDLGDTQYF

d_call: NA
clone_size: NA
j_call: TRBJ2-2
v_call: TRBV19
cdr3_nt: TGTGCCAGTAGTTGGGGCTTTGGCACCGGGGAGCTGTTTTTT
cdr3_aa: CASSWGFGTGELFF

d_call: TRBD1
clone_size: NA
j_call: TRBJ2-1
v_call: TRBV6-5
cdr3_nt: TGTGCCAGCAGTTTGACAGGGGGCTCCTACAATGAGCAGTTCTTC
cdr3_aa: CASSLTGGSYNEQFF

d_call: TRBD2
clone_size: NA
j_call: TRBJ2-5
v_call: TRBV3-1/TRBV3-2
cdr3_nt: TGTGCCAGCAGCCAATCCTCCGGGACTACGCAAGAGACCCAGTACTTC
cdr3_aa: CASSQSSGTTQETQYF

d_call: TRBD2
clone_size: NA
j_call: TRBJ2-3
v_call: TRBV7-9
cdr3_nt: TGTGCCAGCAGCTCGTCCGGGACTAGGGAAGATACGCAGTATTTT
cdr3_aa: CASSSSGTREDTQYF

d_call: TRBD2
clone_size: NA
j_call: TRBJ2-1
v_call: TRBV15
cdr3_nt: TGTGCCACCAGCAGAGCCCCCGGGGCGGGAGGGCTAAATGAGCAGTTCTTC
cdr3_aa: CATSRAPGAGGLNEQFF

d_call: NA
clone_size: NA
j_call: TRBJ2-7
v_call: TRBV5-4
cdr3_nt: TGTGCCAGCAGCTTGGGTTCGGGGGGCGCTTTCTCCTACGAGCAGTACTTC
cdr3_aa: CASSLGSGGAFSYEQYF

d_call: TRBD1
clone_size: few
j_call: TRBJ1-5
v_call: TRBV18
cdr3_nt: TGTGCCAGCTCACCGGGACAGGGGAATCAGCCCCAGCATTTT
cdr3_aa: CASSPGQGNQPQHF

d_call: TRBD2
clone_size: NA
j_call: TRBJ2-5
v_call: TRBV5-6
cdr3_nt: TGTGCCAGCAGCTGGACCCGGACTAGCGGGGCGGAGACCCAGTACTTC
cdr3_aa: CASSWTRTSGAETQYF

d_call: TRBD2
clone_size: NA
j_call: TRBJ2-5
v_call: TRBV6-5
cdr3_nt: TGTGCCAGCGGTTTAGCGGGAGGGCCGGGGACCCAGTACTTC
cdr3_aa: CASGLAGGPGTQYF

d_call: TRBD1
clone_size: NA
j_call: TRBJ1-3
v_call: TRBV3-1/TRBV3-2
cdr3_nt: TGTGCCAGCAGCCAGTCGGACAGGTACTCTGGAAACACCATATATTTT
cdr3_aa: CASSQSDRYSGNTIYF

d_call: NA
clone_size: few
j_call: TRBJ1-5
v_call: TRBV7-8
cdr3_nt: TGTGCCAGCAGCTTAACCGGCGGAGATCAGCCCCAGCATTTT
cdr3_aa: CASSLTGGDQPQHF

d_call: TRBD2
clone_size: NA
j_call: TRBJ2-1
v_call: TRBV7-6
cdr3_nt: TGTGCCAGCAGCTTAGAGGGCGGGAGGGGGTACAATGAGCAGTTCTTC
cdr3_aa: CASSLEGGRGYNEQFF

d_call: NA
clone_size: NA
j_call: TRBJ1-4
v_call: TRBV4-2
cdr3_nt: TGTGCCAGCAGCGGGGGGGCGGAAGAAAAACTGTTTTTT
cdr3_aa: CASSGGAEEKLFF